This TCR beta chain was captured by sequencing in a study of response to subunit inactivated influenza vaccine. As regards this clonotype: Antigen unknown.

Study results and caveats: Each seasonal influenza vaccination recruits few new T cells, the authors suggested.

The CDR3 totals 16 residues. The germline V gene has CDR1 SGHTA and CDR2 FQGTGA. The germline V and J ends were trimmed by 2 bases and 4 bases, with 14 bases remaining between them. Via MiXCR, TCRdb re-called the RT-PCR reads, giving one row per CDR3 protein. Among about 650,000 distinct CDR3 sequences listed, around 15% were seen once. The sample was PBMCs from blood, taken less than 15 days before vaccination. J is TRBJ2-2 and V is TRBV7-3; no firm D call. This receptor was obtained from a man over 45 who received an inactivated influenza vaccine. DNA for the CDR3: TGTGCCAGCAGCTTAGACTCCCAGAGATCCACCGGGGAGCTGTTTTTT. Its translation is CASSLDSQRSTGELFF.